This T cell receptor beta chain was identified in a study of tissue T cells after allogeneic stem cell transplantation. General study findings and limits: Limitations included a small, clinically heterogeneous cohort and limited sampling depth. In patients and mice, blood and spleen missed much of tissue repertoire.

Time point denoted: mouse harvest day 14 after allogeneic transplant. Tail vein injection delivered 10^7 T-cell-depleted bone marrow cells and 10^6 splenic CD5+ T cells. B6 (H2b) cells into BALB/c (H2d) mice; tissues taken at day 7 or 14. Concerning this clone itself: Its antigen is not identified. Gene and germline names: mouse. The read finishes 1 residue shy of the CDR3 end, and the germline J gene is used to complete it. Other DNA sequences in the sample encode the same CDR3.

Sequencing was performed with immunoSEQ multiplex PCR; in TCRdb, only in-frame clones are kept and a portion is missing. The sample shows just over 3,000 clones, roughly 44% of them seen only once. V was clipped by 0 bases and J by 3 bases, with 13 bases between them. CDR1 and CDR2 from the germline V gene are GKSSPN and SITVG. The CDR3 extends over 15 amino acids. The chain carries TRBV31 and TRBJ2-4; D is undetermined. The source is a female BALB/c mouse given C57BL/6 T cells with graft-versus-host disease after an allogeneic hematopoietic cell transplant. The specimen was gut tissue. The CDR3 bases that were read are TGTGCCTGGAGTCTAAGACAAGGGAGACAAAACACCTTGTAC. As protein: CAWSLRQGRQNTLY. The full CDR3 protein is CAWSLRQGRQNTLYF.